The clone carrying this TCR beta chain was picked up one time. The antigen is unknown. Time point indicated: late sampling 161 to 241 days after vaccination in a few convalescent patients. The treatment: roughly nine-day PBMC culture with coronavirus spike peptide pools or control peptides (ViraFEST assay). Sequenced with the Oncomine TCR Beta short-read assay was DNA taken from cultured CD4+ T cells. TCRdb used MiXCR to reprocess the PCR reads, holding one entry per CDR3 protein. This table holds 20,000 to 25,000 distinct CDR3 sequences, less than 45% found once. This sample was taken from a study of vaccination and CD4 T cells after COVID-19. Across the study: Investigators stimulated cells with overlapping spike peptides drawn from SARS-CoV-2, HCoV-NL63, HCoV-OC43 and HCoV-229E.

Germline values: CDR1 DFQATT, CDR2 SNEGSKA (reference sequence). J gave up 4 bases and V 6 bases, and 7 bases lay outside the gene matches. This CDR3 contains 15 residues. The clonotype comes from a human donor who had recovered from COVID-19. The sample here was CD4+ T cells from blood, cultured in vitro, taken about 7 months after SARS-CoV-2 vaccination. V usage is TRBV20-1 and J usage is TRBJ2-1; 12 bases line up with TRBD2. The CDR3 nucleotides read TGCAGTGCCAGACTAGCGGGGGATTCTTACAATGAGCAGTTCTTC. This sequence encodes CSARLAGDSYNEQFF.